This TCR beta chain appears in the sequencing data of a study of CD8 T cells in ankylosing spondylitis. The study's findings and limits: In the blood and synovial fluid of reactive arthritis, some motif variants had been previously reported. Matched ankylosing spondylitis synovial fluid reportedly showed significant enrichment of disease-linked clones.

TCRdb reprocessed the 5' RACE reads via MiXCR and lists one record per CDR3 protein. This sample has tens of thousands of distinct CDR3 sequences; 6.5% to 9% occur once, and the top ten carry over 9.5%. Germline V CDR1 and CDR2: DFQATT, SNEGSKA (reference sequence). V lost 5 bases, J lost 0 bases, and 19 bases lay in between. The CDR3 is 17 amino acids. This clonotype was observed at least ten times. The antigen remains unidentified. The sequenced sample consisted of blood, either unsorted or a sorted T cell fraction (not recorded which). This TCR came from a male donor with ankylosing spondylitis or in good health (not recorded which). The chain recombines TRBV20-1 with TRBJ2-2; the D is unclear. The CDR3 loop is CSARIPHRASNTGELFF. CDR3 coding DNA: TGCAGTGCTCGGATCCCCCATAGAGCGTCGAACACCGGGGAGCTGTTTTTT.